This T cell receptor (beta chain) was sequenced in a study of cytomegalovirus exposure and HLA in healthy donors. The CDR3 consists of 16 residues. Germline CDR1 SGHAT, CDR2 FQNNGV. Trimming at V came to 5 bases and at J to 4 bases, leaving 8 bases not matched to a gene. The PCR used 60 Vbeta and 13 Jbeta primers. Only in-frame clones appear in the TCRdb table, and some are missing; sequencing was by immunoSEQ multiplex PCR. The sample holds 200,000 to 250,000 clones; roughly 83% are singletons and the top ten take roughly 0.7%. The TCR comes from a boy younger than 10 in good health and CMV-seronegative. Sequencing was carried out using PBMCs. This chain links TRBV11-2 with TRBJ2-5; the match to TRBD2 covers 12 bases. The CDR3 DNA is TGTGCCAGCAGCCCTCAGGAGGGACTAGCGGGAGAGACCCAGTACTTC. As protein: CASSPQEGLAGETQYF.